The sample holds a few counts of the clone carrying this T cell receptor beta chain. The target antigen is unknown. From germline, CDR1 is LGHNA and CDR2 YSLEER. This CDR3 has 16 residues. The V and J ends lost 0 bases and 6 bases respectively, with 16 bases between them. This sample is drawn from a study of shared clonotypes between healthy human individuals. The study, taken as a whole, reports: What rarefaction showed was incomplete sorted-subset sequencing despite large depth. Roughly 5.3% of naive CD4 clonotypes were common to several donors. Genetic and exposure-history diversity was limited by the few donors. Non-shared clonotypes displayed generation probabilities falling below those of clonotypes present in all four donors.

Clones were read by immunoSEQ multiplex PCR, and TCRdb kept only the in-frame ones, dropping some. The repertoire consists of approximately 1,000,000 clones, with 70% to 80% occurring once and the leading ten covering approximately 0.56%. The rearrangement uses TRBV4-3 and TRBJ2-3; D might be TRBD2 (6 bases). The sample consisted of memory CD4+ T cells from PBMCs. Subset reported: CD45RA-negative fraction. The origin of this receptor is a man between 18 and 29 years old in good health. Some clones in this sample may be carry-over from other donors' samples. CDR3 DNA sequence: TGCGCCAGCAGCCAAGATATACTCGGGGGTGGGGATACGCAGTATTTT. It translates to CASSQDILGGGDTQYF.